This T cell receptor (beta chain) was recorded in a study of response to subunit inactivated influenza vaccine. A word on this clonotype: Its antigen remains unidentified.

This CDR3 is built from 13 residues. Per the germline V gene, CDR1 is SGHRS and CDR2 is YFSETQ. V lost 2 bases and J 5 bases, leaving 8 bases between the germline ends. Each CDR3 protein is one row after TCRdb ran MiXCR on the RT-PCR reads. The sample gives roughly 570,000 distinct CDR3 sequences, 14% of which show up once; approximately 10% is in the top ten. Overall study findings and caveats: There was a suggestion from the authors that each seasonal influenza vaccination recruits few new T cells.

The sequencing used PBMCs from blood, collected 11 to 12 days after vaccination. The chain links TRBV5-1 to TRBJ1-5; D is ambiguous. The sequence was obtained from a man in his fifties or sixties who received an inactivated influenza vaccine. CDR3 loop: CASSFSSDQPQHF. The CDR3 nucleotides are TGCGCCAGCAGCTTTAGTAGTGATCAGCCCCAGCATTTT.